Below, 31 T cell receptor beta chains from the same sample are listed, as sequenced in a study of early T cells in non-severe SARS-CoV-2 infection. TCRdb reprocessed the 5' RACE reads via MiXCR and lists one record per CDR3 protein. The data show about 80,000 distinct CDR3 sequences, with about 12% seen just once and less than 3% held by the top ten. The specimen sequenced was whole blood. These receptors were obtained from an adult who was a healthcare worker with PCR-confirmed SARS-CoV-2 infection or an uninfected control (not recorded which).

For this clonotype: Just one base apart from a much larger clone, this may be a read error. The rearrangement joins TRBV27 to TRBJ1-2, with no clear D. Germline V gene lookup returns CDR1 MNHEY and CDR2 SMNVEV (reference sequence). CDR3 length: 13 amino acids. The V gene lost 0 bases and the J gene lost 0 bases, with 2 bases spanning the gap. For the CDR3, the DNA is TGTGCCAGCAGTTTATCGGCTAACTATGGCTACACCTTC. Its protein product is CASSLSANYGYTF.

This clonotype was found many times. The genes are TRBV5-1 and TRBJ1-2, with D maybe TRBD1 (5 bases). The CDR3 totals 15 residues. Germline-derived CDR1 and CDR2 are SGHRS and YFSETQ. With 1 base removed from V and 6 bases from J, the gap between germline ends came to 16 bases. CDR3 amino acids: CASSLLTGGTDGYTF. The CDR3 DNA follows: TGCGCCAGCAGCTTGTTAACAGGCGGGACTGATGGCTACACCTTC.

This chain uses TRBV7-9 with TRBJ2-3, with D possibly TRBD2 on 5 matching bases. Looked up from germline, CDR1 is SEHNR and CDR2 is FQNEAQ (reference sequence). V lost 9 bases and J 2 bases, leaving 18 bases between the germline ends. There are 15 residues in the CDR3. The CDR3 coding sequence is TGTGCCAGTCGAGGGTGGAGATCTAACACAGATACGCAGTATTTT. Amino acid sequence: CASRGWRSNTDTQYF.

This clonotype turned up a few times. The V call is TRBV6-6, the J call TRBJ1-6, with D maybe TRBD1 (5 bases). V lost 5 bases and J 9 bases, leaving 14 bases between the germline ends. This CDR3 is built from 14 residues. Germline CDR1 reads MNHNY; CDR2 reads SVGAGI (reference sequence). The CDR3 nucleotides read TGTGCCAGCAGTCCCTTCTCGGGGCGTTCACCCCTCCACTTT. This encodes CASSPFSGRSPLHF.

The chain carries TRBV18 and TRBJ1-4; D remains ambiguous. The length of the CDR3 is 17 residues. Germline V CDR1 and CDR2: KGHSH, LQKENI. Trimming shortened V by 0 bases and J by 3 bases, and 14 bases separated the two germline ends. The CDR3 loop is CASSPPKGLGSNEKLFF. The CDR3 coding sequence is TGTGCCAGCTCACCACCGAAAGGTCTGGGGTCTAATGAAAAACTGTTTTTT.

In regard to this clonotype: A clone one base away is much larger, so this may be a read error. The chain employs TRBV7-6 and TRBJ1-1, with no clear D. V lost 2 bases, J lost 3 bases, and 4 bases lay in between. CDR1 and CDR2 (germline): SGHVS, FNYEAQ. The CDR3 runs to 12 residues. The CDR3 nucleotides read TGTGCCAGCAGCTTAAAGGACACTGAAGCTTTCTTT. Residues: CASSLKDTEAFF.

The chain links TRBV5-1 to TRBJ2-2; D gene unclear. V lost 1 base, J lost 1 base, and 2 bases lay in between. The CDR3 covers 13 residues. Germline V lookup: CDR1 SGHRS, CDR2 YFSETQ. CDR3 in DNA: TGCGCCAGCAGCTTGAAGAACACCGGGGAGCTGTTTTTT. It yields the protein CASSLKNTGELFF.

This clonotype was observed at least ten times. V is TRBV2 and J is TRBJ1-6, with 9 bases lining up with TRBD1. This CDR3 is built from 15 residues. V lost 5 bases and J lost 6; bases outside the gene matches: 5. Germline V gene sequence: CDR1 SNHLY, CDR2 FYNNEI. CDR3 sequence reads: CASSPPGQGNSPLHF. The DNA for the CDR3 is TGTGCCAGCAGTCCCCCGGGACAGGGTAATTCACCCCTCCACTTT.

This clonotype was counted ten times or more. This chain links TRBV12-3 or TRBV12-4 with TRBJ2-7, with TRBD2 matching 7 bases. The CDR3 loop spans 12 amino acids. V lost 6 bases to trimming and J lost 6 bases; unmatched junction nucleotides: 5. CDR3 sequence: CASRVGGSEQYF. CDR3 nucleotide sequence: TGTGCCAGCAGGGTCGGGGGGAGCGAGCAGTACTTC.

This clonotype was observed many times. The J gene is TRBJ2-1, the V gene TRBV18, with D possibly matching TRBD2 (6 bases). The CDR3 is 13 amino acids. V lost 5 bases and J 7 bases, leaving 12 bases between the germline ends. Germline CDR1 KGHSH, CDR2 LQKENI. The CDR3 sequence is CASSSGRVNEQFF. As DNA, the CDR3 is TGTGCCAGCTCATCCGGGAGAGTAAATGAGCAGTTCTTC. The entire variable domain, with the rest obtained from reference TRBV18 and TRBJ2-1, is as follows: NAGVMQNPRHLVRRRGQEARLRCSPMKGHSHVYWYRQLPEEGLKFMVYLQKENIIDESGMPKERFSAEFPKEGPSILRIQQVVRGDSAAYFCASSSGRVNEQFFGPGTRLTVL.

In this sample, this clonotype turned up many times. The genes are TRBV7-9 and TRBJ2-7; D is perhaps TRBD1 or TRBD2 (6 bases each). The CDR3 runs to 14 residues. Germline-derived CDR1 and CDR2 are SEHNR and FQNEAQ (reference sequence). Trimming took off 5 bases at V and 3 bases at J, with 14 bases between the two ends. CDR3: CASSPTGAFYEQYF. CDR3 nucleotides: TGTGCCAGCAGCCCAACGGGGGCTTTCTACGAGCAGTACTTC.

This clonotype was picked up many times. CDR3 region: CAISEAGGQTEAFF. As DNA, the CDR3 is TGTGCCATCAGTGAGGCAGGGGGGCAAACTGAAGCTTTCTTT. This chain joins TRBV10-3 and TRBJ1-1, with 7 bases aligning to TRBD1. V was clipped by 2 bases and J by 5 bases; unmatched bases: 5. Germline V gene lookup returns CDR1 ENHRY and CDR2 SYGVKD. The CDR3 covers 14 residues.

Turning to this clonotype: One end of the junction is discordant with germline, which a read error may explain. The chain uses TRBV7-2 and TRBJ1-5; D remains unclear. Germline V gives CDR1 SGHTA, CDR2 FQGNSA. The CDR3 consists of 15 residues. DNA of the CDR3: TGTGCCAGCAGTTTCGGTGGAAATAGCAATCAGCCCCAGCGTTTT. This encodes CASSFGGNSNQPQRF.

The rearrangement uses TRBV6-2 or TRBV6-3 and TRBJ1-1; D is unresolved. CDR1 and CDR2 (germline): MNHEY, SVGEGT. The CDR3 is 11 amino acids. Trimming removed 5 bases at V and 3 bases at J, with 4 bases between. The CDR3 here is CASSRDTEAFF. The CDR3 DNA reads as TGTGCCAGCAGTAGGGACACTGAAGCTTTCTTT.

This clonotype was counted many times. The chain combines TRBV7-9 with TRBJ2-2; D is unclear. The CDR3 contains 13 residues. The V gene's germline CDR1 is SEHNR and CDR2 FQNEAQ (reference sequence). V lost 5 bases and J 6 bases, leaving 10 bases between the germline ends. The DNA for the CDR3 is TGTGCCAGCAGCCACAATTCGGCCGGGGAGCTGTTTTTT. Translated: CASSHNSAGELFF.

About this clonotype itself: A much larger clone lies a single base off, so this may be a read error. The CDR3 ends on some other residue instead of the conserved phenylalanine or tryptophan, so this is likely a read error. V and J are TRBV29-1 and TRBJ2-3; D might be TRBD1 or TRBD2, each matching 5 bases. This CDR3 comprises 17 residues. V was clipped by 2 bases and J by 0 bases, with 18 bases between them. In germline, CDR1 is SQVTM, CDR2 ANQGSEA. DNA for the CDR3: TGCAGCGTTGAACCCCGGGGCAGGGCGATGAGCACAGATACGCAGTATTCT. Amino acid sequence: CSVEPRGRAMSTDTQYS.

This clonotype was recorded a few times. CDR3 nucleotides: TGCGCCAGCGGCGGGACAGGGGTTGGAAACACCATATATTTT. It specifies CASGGTGVGNTIYF. The chain couples TRBV4-1 to TRBJ1-3, with TRBD1 matching 10 bases. The V segment lost 8 bases and the J segment 3 bases; nucleotides outside the gene matches: 4. This CDR3 is built from 14 residues. CDR1 is MGHRA and CDR2 is YSYEKL in the germline V gene.

Many counts were recorded for this clonotype. The chain is built from TRBV11-2 and TRBJ2-7; 11 bases align to TRBD2. The CDR3 sequence is 14 residues long. Trimming at V came to 7 bases and at J to 3 bases, leaving 5 bases not matched to a gene. In germline, CDR1 is SGHAT, CDR2 FQNNGV. The CDR3 here is CASKPGTSGYEQYF. CDR3 bases: TGTGCCAGCAAACCCGGGACTAGCGGCTACGAGCAGTACTTC.

Of note for this clonotype: Its ends do not fully match the called genes, so a read error is possible. V gene TRBV20-1 combines with J gene TRBJ2-7; D possibly matches TRBD1 or TRBD2 (6 bases each). Germline V CDR1 and CDR2: DFQATT, SNEGSKA (reference sequence). The CDR3 length is 13 residues. CDR3: CSAGGIRGGERYF. The DNA of the CDR3 is TGCAGTGCCGGAGGGATCAGGGGAGGCGAGCGGTACTTC.

This clonotype has at least ten counts. Without the conserved terminal phenylalanine or tryptophan, this CDR3 likely stems from a read error. The limits of the CDR3 on the DNA are not certain, so only TCRdb's listed CDR3 is given. This chain links TRBV6-6 with TRBJ1-1; TRBD1, as called in the table, went unchecked against the DNA. CDR1 MNHNY and CDR2 SVGAGI come from the germline V gene (reference sequence). The CDR3 spans 11 amino acids, including both terminal residues. The CDR3 is CASSPGGTAMY.

V usage is TRBV29-1 and J usage is TRBJ2-7; 8 bases line up with TRBD1. Germline V gives CDR1 SQVTM, CDR2 ANQGSEA. The CDR3 is made up of 12 amino acids. V shed 6 bases, J shed 3 bases, and the junction held 4 bases outside the gene matches. The CDR3 DNA reads as TGCAGCGTGGGGACAGGCTACTACGAGCAGTACTTC. Translation: CSVGTGYYEQYF.

V is TRBV6-2 or TRBV6-3 and J is TRBJ2-7; 9 bases match TRBD1. The V and J ends lost 4 bases and 4 bases, in that order; junction bases with no gene match: 8. This CDR3 region has 15 residues. Germline-derived CDR1 and CDR2 are MNHEY and SVGEGT. In nucleotides, the CDR3 is TGTGCCAGCAGTTCACTTTCCGGGACAGGGTACGAGCAGTACTTC. It specifies CASSSLSGTGYEQYF.

Ten or more counts support this clonotype. The chain joins TRBV28 to TRBJ1-5; 7 bases are a match to TRBD1. The V gene's germline CDR1 is MDHEN and CDR2 SYDVKM. This CDR3 has 13 amino acids. Trimming took 1 base from V and 7 from J; bases not matched to a gene: 1. The CDR3 DNA follows: TGTGCCAGCAGTTTATACAGGGGCCAGCCCCAGCATTTT. Protein sequence: CASSLYRGQPQHF.

The V and J genes are TRBV6-5 and TRBJ2-1; TRBD1 or TRBD2 may be the D gene (5 bases each). V lost 6 bases and J 4 bases, leaving 16 bases between the germline ends. The CDR3 spans 15 residues. The V gene's germline CDR1 is MNHEY and CDR2 SVGAGI. The CDR3 DNA is TGTGCCAGCAGCCCCCCCGGGACCCGATACAATGAGCAGTTCTTC. Translation: CASSPPGTRYNEQFF.

The rearrangement uses TRBV5-1 and TRBJ2-1, with 9 bases that match TRBD1. With V trimmed by 4 bases and J by 4 bases, 9 bases remained unmatched. The CDR3 is 16 amino acids. Germline V gene data show CDR1 as SGHRS and CDR2 as YFSETQ. The CDR3 DNA follows: TGCGCCAGCAGCCCCGGACAGGGGCCAGTTTACAATGAGCAGTTCTTC. Amino acid sequence: CASSPGQGPVYNEQFF. Supplemented by reference TRBV5-1 and TRBJ2-1, the full variable domain reads KAGVTQTPRYLIKTRGQQVTLSCSPISGHRSVSWYQQTPGQGLQFLFEYFSETQRNKGNFPGRFSGRQFSNSRSEMNVSTLELGDSALYLCASSPGQGPVYNEQFFGPGTRLTVL.

In its sample, this clonotype was seen a few times. The chain has TRBV2 and TRBJ1-4; unclear D gene. CDR3 length: 14 amino acids. The V gene's germline CDR1 is SNHLY and CDR2 FYNNEI. The V and J ends lost 0 bases and 7 bases respectively, with 9 bases between them. The CDR3 DNA reads TGTGCCAGCAGTGAAGCGAGGGAGTTTGAAAAACTGTTTTTT. It yields the protein CASSEAREFEKLFF.

The chain joins TRBV4-1 to TRBJ2-1, with 12 bases that match TRBD2. CDR1 is MGHRA and CDR2 is YSYEKL in the germline V gene. With V trimmed by 0 bases and J by 7 bases, 4 bases remained unmatched. The CDR3 extends over 16 amino acids. Here the CDR3 DNA reads TGCGCCAGCAGCCAAGATCCTAGCGGGGGGGCGAATGAGCAGTTCTTC. Protein product: CASSQDPSGGANEQFF.

This clonotype showed up many times. The rearrangement links TRBV29-1 to TRBJ2-3; weak D call: TRBD1 (6 bases). Per the germline V gene, CDR1 is SQVTM and CDR2 is ANQGSEA. V lost 7 bases and J 2 bases, leaving 13 bases between the germline ends. The CDR3 consists of 13 residues. Written as DNA, the CDR3 is TGCAGCGCCGGACAGCAAATCACAGATACGCAGTATTTT. It translates to CSAGQQITDTQYF.

V is TRBV12-3 or TRBV12-4 and J is TRBJ1-1; 7 bases fit TRBD1. This CDR3 comprises 14 residues. The V segment lost 4 bases and the J segment 1 base; nucleotides outside the gene matches: 3. The CDR3 reads CASSYRGGNTEAFF. The CDR3 coding sequence is TGTGCCAGCAGTTACAGGGGAGGGAACACTGAAGCTTTCTTT.

This sequence joins TRBV19 and TRBJ1-1; no reliable D call. CDR3 length: 17 amino acids. The ends were cut back, 0 bases at V and 4 bases at J, with 18 bases in the middle. Germline V gene lookup returns CDR1 LNHDA and CDR2 SQIVND (reference sequence). The CDR3 sequence: CASSIDGPAARLTEAFF. As DNA, the CDR3 is TGTGCCAGTAGTATAGACGGACCCGCTGCTCGGCTCACTGAAGCTTTCTTT.

CDR3 sequence (DNA): TGTGCCAGCAGGCCGGGACAGGGTCTCACCGGGGAGCTGTTTTTT. Protein product: CASRPGQGLTGELFF. The genes are TRBV27 and TRBJ2-2, with 9 bases fitting TRBD1. The germline V gene encodes CDR1 MNHEY and CDR2 SMNVEV (reference sequence). V lost 6 bases to trimming and J lost 4 bases; unmatched junction nucleotides: 6. The CDR3 spans 15 residues.